These 12 T cell receptor beta chains were sequenced from one sample in a study of radiation and T cells in renal cell carcinoma. Assay: immunoSEQ multiplex PCR; the TCRdb copy retains only in-frame clones and omits some. The data show about 150,000 clones, with about nine tenths seen just once and under 15% held by the top ten. Time point here: blood 2 weeks post-SBRT. Described treatment: 15 Gy SBRT to primary tumor, nephrectomy 4 weeks later. The input for sequencing was blood, taken from a patient whose treatment included radiotherapy and nephrectomy. The origin of the receptors is a woman aged 45-65 years with renal cell carcinoma.

The chain joins TRBV18 to TRBJ1-2; D ambiguous. Germline V CDR1 and CDR2: KGHSH, LQKENI. The CDR3 contains 15 residues. V was shortened by 0 bases and J by 6 bases, with 14 bases between the two germline ends. CDR3 amino acids: CASSPPEGPTNGYTF. The CDR3 coding sequence is TGTGCCAGCTCACCACCGGAAGGCCCTACGAATGGCTACACCTTC.

The chain uses TRBV7-2 and TRBJ1-2, with no clear D. This CDR3 is built from 14 residues. Between the trimmed V and J ends, which lost 3 bases and 4 bases, there was a span of 12 bases. Germline V lookup: CDR1 SGHTA, CDR2 FQGNSA. CDR3 in DNA: TGTGCCAGCAGCTTTACCAGAAGCTCCTATGGCTACACCTTC. Amino acids: CASSFTRSSYGYTF.

The gene calls are TRBV5-1 and TRBJ1-1; TRBD1 aligns across 7 bases. This CDR3 contains 15 residues. J gave up 1 base and V 0 bases, and 3 bases lay outside the gene matches. CDR1 SGHRS and CDR2 YFSETQ come from the germline V gene. CDR3 sequence reads: CASSLEGGQNTEAFF. CDR3 sequence (DNA): TGCGCCAGCAGCTTGGAAGGGGGCCAGAACACTGAAGCTTTCTTT.

The chain recombines TRBV14 with TRBJ2-1, with D possibly being TRBD2 (6 bases). The CDR3 consists of 17 residues. The V gene lost 3 bases and the J gene lost 0 bases, with 15 bases spanning the gap. Germline V gene lookup returns CDR1 SGHDN and CDR2 FVKESK. The CDR3 protein is CASSQDAGYNSYNEQFF. CDR3 nucleotide sequence: TGTGCCAGCAGCCAGGACGCGGGATATAACTCCTACAATGAGCAGTTCTTC. Based on the CDR3 plus reference TRBV14 and TRBJ2-1, the full variable domain is EAGVTQFPSHSVIEKGQTVTLRCDPISGHDNLYWYRRVMGKEIKFLLHFVKESKQDESGMPNNRFLAERTGGTYSTLKVQPAELEDSGVYFCASSQDAGYNSYNEQFFGPGTRLTVL.

This chain joins TRBV21-1 and TRBJ1-2; TRBD1, as called in the table, went unchecked against the DNA. TRBV21-1 is recorded as a pseudogene. This CDR3 region has 20 residues. CDR3 sequence (DNA): TGTGCCAGCAGCAAAGAGCCGACAAAGCGCGGCAGGGGGAAGGACTATGGCTACACCTTC. Translated: CASSKEPTKRGRGKDYGYTF.

This rearrangement joins TRBV6-5 to TRBJ1-2, with no clear D. Trimming left V 0 bases short and J 6 bases short, with 17 bases between. CDR3 size: 16 residues. Germline V gives CDR1 MNHEY, CDR2 SVGAGI. CDR3 in DNA: TGTGCCAGCAGTTACTCGTTCCTGGGCACACACGATGGCTACACCTTC. It yields the protein CASSYSFLGTHDGYTF.

The table lists this clone with a count of one. The chain couples TRBV6-6 to TRBJ1-2; 9 positions match TRBD1. J was trimmed by 6 bases and V by 5 bases; bases with no gene match: 4. Germline V gene lookup returns CDR1 MNHNY and CDR2 SVGAGI (reference sequence). This CDR3 has 13 amino acids. The CDR3 DNA is TGTGCCAGCAGTAACAGGGGGCTGGATGGCTACACCTTC. It is translated as CASSNRGLDGYTF.

CDR3 sequence reads: CSVETGWYQETQYF. CDR3 sequence (DNA): TGCAGCGTAGAGACAGGGTGGTACCAAGAGACCCAGTACTTC. J is TRBJ2-5 and V is TRBV29-1; 7 positions agree with TRBD1. The J segment lost 0 bases and the V segment lost 6 bases, leaving 7 bases of the junction unmatched. This CDR3 is 14 amino acids long. Per germline, CDR1 SQVTM and CDR2 ANQGSEA.

The chain joins TRBV25-1 to TRBJ2-7; D is unresolved. The germline V gene has CDR1 MGHDK and CDR2 SYGVNS. The CDR3 totals 14 residues. Trimming pared 4 bases from V and 2 bases from J, leaving 12 bases between. The CDR3 protein is CASSVSWAPYEQYF. In DNA form, the CDR3 reads TGTGCCAGCAGTGTTTCGTGGGCGCCCTACGAGCAGTACTTC.

This sequence joins TRBV6-1 and TRBJ1-2, with D unclear. Germline V gene sequence: CDR1 MNHNS, CDR2 SASEGT. V lost 4 bases to trimming and J lost 4 bases, with 4 bases between them. The CDR3 spans 11 residues. The CDR3 DNA reads TGTGCCAGCAGTGGGGGCTATGGCTACACCTTC. This gives the protein CASSGGYGYTF.

This chain uses TRBV2 with TRBJ2-1; 8 bases map to TRBD2. This CDR3 is 16 amino acids long. The germline gives CDR1 SNHLY, CDR2 FYNNEI. The V and J ends lost 3 bases and 4 bases, in that order; junction bases with no gene match: 8. Here the CDR3 reads CASSEVRGGSYNEQFF. DNA of the CDR3: TGTGCCAGCAGTGAGGTTCGGGGGGGCTCATACAATGAGCAGTTCTTC.

A word on this clone: Other DNA sequences within the sample encode an identical CDR3. The chain is built from TRBV7-9 and TRBJ1-4, with 8 bases that match TRBD1. CDR3 size: 14 residues. V lost 4 bases and J lost 8; bases outside the gene matches: 6. Looked up from germline, CDR1 is SEHNR and CDR2 is FQNEAQ (reference sequence). DNA for the CDR3: TGTGCCAGCAGCTCCGGACAGGGCCGAGAAAAACTGTTTTTT. It yields the protein CASSSGQGREKLFF.